The 24 T cell receptor beta chains presented below share a single source sample, sequenced in a study of CD8 T cells in ankylosing spondylitis (TCRdb year 2017). Results and caveats for the whole study, not just this receptor: Blood from ankylosing spondylitis patients appeared to be characterized by a TCR beta motif composed of eight highly homologous amino acid variants.

Library prep was done by 5' RACE. Sequencing used an Illumina HiSeq 2500. The public reads were quality trimmed at Q25 with fastp and then assembled into clones with MiXCR by TCRdb, keeping productive beta chains. A single entry per CDR3 protein holds the most common genes and DNA from its merged rows. Present in this sample are about 450,000 distinct CDR3 sequences, 25% to 30% of which were seen just once. The biggest ten clones account for about 1% of the sample. These receptors have no identified antigens. Sequences were obtained from blood, either unsorted or a sorted T cell fraction (not recorded which). Source of these receptors: a male donor with ankylosing spondylitis.

This clonotype was seen a handful of times. The chain couples TRBV6-1 to TRBJ1-2; D is ambiguous. This CDR3 comprises 14 residues. Deletions cut 3 bases from V and 4 bases from J, with 12 bases between. Germline V lookup: CDR1 MNHNS, CDR2 SASEGT. CDR3 amino acids: CASSERTGVYGYTF. For the CDR3, the DNA is TGTGCCAGCAGTGAGAGGACCGGGGTCTATGGCTACACCTTC.

The chain uses TRBV5-1 and TRBJ1-1; D is ambiguous. In germline, CDR1 is SGHRS, CDR2 YFSETQ. The CDR3 consists of 15 residues. The V end lost 4 bases, the J end lost 1 base, and 14 bases lay between the germline ends. The CDR3 nucleotides are TGCGCCAGCAGCAACGTTATAGGAGGGAACACTGAAGCTTTCTTT. Amino acids: CASSNVIGGNTEAFF.

In this sample, this clonotype turned up a few times. V and J are TRBV6-1 and TRBJ2-7; D remains ambiguous. Germline V gene lookup returns CDR1 MNHNS and CDR2 SASEGT. The germline V and J ends were trimmed by 4 bases and 2 bases, with 12 bases remaining between them. This CDR3 region has 14 residues. CDR3 nucleotides: TGTGCCAGCAGTGTCGACATCCCTCCCTACGAGCAGTACGTC. Its protein is CASSVDIPPYEQYV.

Of note for this clonotype: This may arise from a read error, as a much more abundant clone is one base away. The J gene is TRBJ2-1, the V gene TRBV7-6, with unresolved D. Germline V gives CDR1 SGHVS, CDR2 FNYEAQ. This CDR3 contains 14 residues. The CDR3 DNA sequence: TGTGCCAGCGGCTTAGGAAGCTCCTACAATGAGCAGTTCTTC. Its protein is CASGLGSSYNEQFF. Supplemented by reference TRBV7-6 and TRBJ2-1, the full variable domain reads GAGVSQSPRYKVTKRGQDVALRCDPISGHVSLYWYRQALGQGPEFLTYFNYEAQQDKSGLPNDRFSAERPEGSISTLTIQRTEQRDSAMYRCASGLGSSYNEQFFGPGTRLTVL.

This clonotype came up a few times. The chain has TRBV20-1 and TRBJ1-4; D is possibly TRBD1 (5 bases). This CDR3 has 14 amino acids. CDR1 is DFQATT, CDR2 SNEGSKA, per germline (reference sequence). The V end was cut by 5 bases, the J end by 8 bases, with 18 bases between. The CDR3 reads CSALGAPEGEKLFF. CDR3 in DNA: TGCAGTGCTCTTGGGGCCCCCGAGGGGGAAAAACTGTTTTTT.

This clonotype has just a few counts. This chain connects TRBV15 to TRBJ2-1, with 9 positions matching TRBD2. The CDR3 consists of 16 residues. Germline V lookup: CDR1 LNHNV, CDR2 YYDKDF (reference sequence). V was pared by 5 bases and J by 4 bases, with 9 bases of the junction left unmatched. The DNA for the CDR3 is TGTGCCACCAGCGCCTCCGGGACTAGCAAATACAATGAGCAGTTCTTC. It encodes CATSASGTSKYNEQFF.

The gene calls are TRBV24-1 and TRBJ1-1, with TRBD1 identical over 9 bases. The germline gives CDR1 KGHDR, CDR2 SFDVKD. The CDR3 is 14 amino acids. The V segment lost 4 bases and the J segment 4 bases; nucleotides outside the gene matches: 3. CDR3: CATSERTGVTEAFF. CDR3 coding DNA: TGTGCCACCAGTGAGCGGACAGGGGTCACTGAAGCTTTCTTT.

This rearrangement joins TRBV16 to TRBJ1-3; no clear D gene. Germline-derived CDR1 and CDR2 are KGHSY and FQNENV. V was trimmed by 4 bases and J by 3 bases, leaving 7 bases between them. The CDR3 totals 13 residues. The CDR3 reads CASSPHVGNTIYF. The CDR3 DNA reads as TGTGCCAGCAGCCCACATGTTGGAAACACCATATATTTT.

The chain joins TRBV7-2 to TRBJ1-3, with unresolved D. The V and J ends lost 5 bases and 4 bases respectively, with 12 bases between them. This CDR3 is 14 amino acids long. Germline lookup yields CDR1 SGHTA and CDR2 FQGNSA. CDR3 in amino acids: CASSPRSLGNTIYF. The CDR3 bases are TGTGCCAGCAGCCCCCGTTCTCTCGGAAACACCATATATTTT.

This clonotype has a handful of counts. J is TRBJ2-1 and V is TRBV7-9, with D maybe TRBD2 (6 bases). The CDR3 is made up of 16 amino acids. CDR1 is SEHNR and CDR2 is FQNEAQ in the germline V gene (reference sequence). V was trimmed by 0 bases and J by 5 bases, leaving 14 bases between them. The CDR3 is CASSLALGGTNNEQFF. The CDR3 DNA follows: TGTGCCAGCAGCTTAGCATTGGGCGGGACGAACAATGAGCAGTTCTTC.

The genes are TRBV20-1 and TRBJ2-1, with D unclear. Trimming removed 3 bases from V and 6 bases from J, with 12 bases in between. CDR1 and CDR2 from the germline V gene are DFQATT and SNEGSKA (reference sequence). The CDR3 covers 13 residues. The CDR3 spells CSASPHLGNEQFF. The CDR3, as DNA: TGCAGTGCTAGTCCACATCTGGGCAATGAGCAGTTCTTC.

The rearrangement links TRBV20-1 to TRBJ2-2; D is perhaps TRBD1 (5 bases). Germline assignment: CDR1 DFQATT and CDR2 SNEGSKA (reference sequence). The CDR3 runs to 14 residues. Trimming pared 3 bases from V and 3 bases from J, leaving 11 bases between. The CDR3 region is CSASQGVDTGELFF. The CDR3 DNA follows: TGCAGTGCTAGCCAGGGTGTGGACACCGGGGAGCTGTTTTTT.

V is TRBV20-1 and J is TRBJ2-2, with unresolved D. Per germline, CDR1 DFQATT and CDR2 SNEGSKA (reference sequence). CDR3 size: 14 residues. With 5 bases removed from V and 0 bases from J, the gap between germline ends came to 10 bases. CDR3 DNA: TGCAGTGCTTTGTGGAGCGCGAACACCGGGGAGCTGTTTTTT. Encoded protein: CSALWSANTGELFF.

This clonotype occurred a few times. The gene calls are TRBV18 and TRBJ2-1, with 7 positions matching TRBD2. This CDR3 region has 15 residues. Per the germline V gene, CDR1 is KGHSH and CDR2 is LQKENI. The V and J ends lost 5 bases and 0 bases, in that order; junction bases with no gene match: 4. The CDR3 loop reads CASSDPSGSYNEQFF. CDR3 nucleotide sequence: TGTGCCAGCTCAGATCCTAGCGGCTCCTACAATGAGCAGTTCTTC.

The J gene is TRBJ2-1, the V gene TRBV3-1; 8 bases are a match to TRBD2. This CDR3 is built from 17 residues. With V trimmed by 0 bases and J by 0 bases, 4 bases remained unmatched. From germline, CDR1 is LGHDT and CDR2 YNNKEL (reference sequence). CDR3 sequence: CASSQELAANSYNEQFF. The CDR3 bases are TGTGCCAGCAGCCAAGAACTAGCGGCTAACTCCTACAATGAGCAGTTCTTC.

This clonotype turned up a few times. The gene calls are TRBV28 and TRBJ2-3, with D perhaps TRBD2 (6 bases). V lost 6 bases, J lost 2 bases, and 15 bases lay in between. CDR3 length equals 15 residues. Germline assignment: CDR1 MDHEN and CDR2 SYDVKM. The CDR3, as DNA: TGTGCCAGCAGCCCCCAGGGACTCCTCACAGATACGCAGTATTTT. Its protein is CASSPQGLLTDTQYF.

The genes are TRBV12-3 or TRBV12-4 and TRBJ1-5; possibly TRBD1 for D (6 bases). The CDR3 consists of 13 residues. Deletions cut 5 bases from V and 9 bases from J, with 14 bases between. Written as DNA, the CDR3 is TGTGCCAGCAGTCCGGACAGCCAGGGGCCCCAGCATTTT. Its translation is CASSPDSQGPQHF.

This clonotype appeared a few times. V gene TRBV24-1 combines with J gene TRBJ2-1; tentatively, D is TRBD2 (6 bases). The CDR3 sequence is 12 residues long. Per the germline V gene, CDR1 is KGHDR and CDR2 is SFDVKD. Trimming pared 3 bases from V and 14 bases from J, leaving 13 bases between. The CDR3 loop is CATSDTTSKEFF. CDR3 nucleotides: TGTGCCACCAGTGATACGACTAGTAAAGAGTTCTTC.

This clonotype showed up just a few times. This chain links TRBV6-5 with TRBJ2-5; no clear D. Trimming shortened V by 0 bases and J by 5 bases, and 13 bases separated the two germline ends. CDR3 length equals 15 residues. Germline loops: CDR1 MNHEY, CDR2 SVGAGI. CDR3 in DNA: TGTGCCAGCAGTTACTCGTCGGAGAGACGCGAGACCCAGTACTTC. It is translated as CASSYSSERRETQYF.

The chain recombines TRBV7-9 with TRBJ1-2; no firm D call. The germline CDR1 and CDR2 sequences are SEHNR and FQNEAQ (reference sequence). V was clipped by 0 bases and J by 13 bases, with 12 bases between them. There are 12 residues in the CDR3. The CDR3 DNA reads as TGTGCCAGCAGCTTAGCCTCTCTAGACTCCACCTTC. This sequence encodes CASSLASLDSTF.

The chain links TRBV5-6 to TRBJ2-3; no clear D gene. The CDR3 loop spans 11 amino acids. V lost 6 bases and J 1 base, leaving 3 bases between the germline ends. Germline V lookup: CDR1 SGHDT, CDR2 YYEEEE. In DNA form, the CDR3 reads TGTGCCAGCATAGGCACAGATACGCAGTATTTT. Protein: CASIGTDTQYF.

The chain is built from TRBV7-9 and TRBJ1-1; D uncertain. Deletions cut 3 bases from V and 10 bases from J, with 15 bases between. This CDR3 has 13 residues. The germline V gene encodes CDR1 SEHNR and CDR2 FQNEAQ (reference sequence). This chain's CDR3 is CASSFVQAGRAFF. The CDR3 region has the DNA TGTGCCAGCAGCTTCGTCCAGGCAGGACGAGCTTTCTTT.

The chain recombines TRBV2 with TRBJ2-1; D is undetermined. V was cut by 7 bases and J by 4 bases, with 11 bases left in between. The CDR3 length is 13 residues. Germline loops: CDR1 SNHLY, CDR2 FYNNEI. The CDR3, as DNA: TGTGCCAGCATTAGAGTCGAATACAATGAGCAGTTCTTC. Translation gives CASIRVEYNEQFF.

This clonotype was counted ten times or more. The V gene is TRBV12-3 or TRBV12-4, the J gene TRBJ2-7; D is ambiguous. The CDR3 runs to 15 residues. V lost 2 bases and J 0 bases, leaving 11 bases between the germline ends. The CDR3 coding sequence is TGTGCCAGCAGTTTAAAGGGCCTTTCCTCCTACGAGCAGTACTTC. Translated, it gives CASSLKGLSSYEQYF.